A selection of T cell receptor beta chains follows, all from one sample in a study of long-term antiretroviral therapy in people with HIV. Sequencing used immunoSEQ multiplex PCR; TCRdb keeps in-frame clones, though not all of them. The table lists approximately 25,000 clones, more than 75% of them singletons. Specimen: unsorted PBMCs, collected 0.5 years after starting antiretroviral therapy. All receptors derive from a woman in her thirties or forties with HIV. CDR3s include the opening cysteine and the closing phenylalanine or tryptophan. The D gene is left open where the match is weak. The size of a clone is reported for some rows only, either as once, few or many, or as a class for expanded clones.

v_gene	d_gene	abundance	j_gene	CDR3nt	CDR3aa
TRBV28	NA	medium-sized	TRBJ1-1	TGTGCCAGCAGTTCCATCAGTGGACTAGACACTGAAGCTTTCTTT	CASSSISGLDTEAFF
TRBV6-5	NA	NA	TRBJ1-5	TGTGCCAGCAGCCCCGGGCCCGGCAGCAATCAGCCCCAGCATTTT	CASSPGPGSNQPQHF
TRBV10-3	TRBD1	NA	TRBJ1-6	TGTGCCATCAGTGGGAGAGGGACAGGGGGCAATAATTCACCCCTCCACTTT	CAISGRGTGGNNSPLHF
TRBV7-2	TRBD1	few	TRBJ2-7	TGTGCCAGCAGCTCAGACAGGGTGCGTACAGCCTACGAGCAGTACTTC	CASSSDRVRTAYEQYF
TRBV9	NA	NA	TRBJ1-2	TGTGCCAGCAGCCCCCGAAGAACAGACCTGAACTATGGCTACACCTTC	CASSPRRTDLNYGYTF
TRBV4-3	NA	NA	TRBJ2-7	TGCGCCAGCAGCCAAGATACGGGTTCCTACGAGCAGTACTTC	CASSQDTGSYEQYF
TRBV7-8	NA	NA	TRBJ1-6	TGTGCCAGCAGCTTAGGAGACAGGCTTGGGGCACCCCTCCACTTT	CASSLGDRLGAPLHF
TRBV30	TRBD1	NA	TRBJ2-5	TGTGCCTGGAGTGCGGGACAGGGCCCCTACCAAGAGACCCAGTACTTC	CAWSAGQGPYQETQYF
TRBV5-4	NA	NA	TRBJ2-2	TGTGCCAGCAGCTTGAACCACTACACCGGGGAGCTGTTTTTT	CASSLNHYTGELFF
TRBV2	NA	NA	TRBJ2-4	TGTGCCAGCAGTGAAGAGGGGGGGGCGACCAAAAACATTCAGTACTTC	CASSEEGGATKNIQYF
TRBV5-1	NA	few	TRBJ2-3	TGCGCCAGCAGCGGAGCTGGGGTTGATACGCAGTATTTT	CASSGAGVDTQYF
TRBV4-3	TRBD1	NA	TRBJ1-1	TGCGCCAGCAGCCAAGGGGGCAGGGGGCAAGAAGCTTTCTTT	CASSQGGRGQEAFF
TRBV5-4	TRBD2	few	TRBJ2-7	TGTGCCAGCAGCTTGTGGCTAGCGGGGGGTTATACCCACGAGCAGTACTTC	CASSLWLAGGYTHEQYF
TRBV27	TRBD1	NA	TRBJ1-2	TGTGCCAGCAGTTCACATCACAGGGGAAACTATGGCTACACCTTC	CASSSHHRGNYGYTF
TRBV7-9	NA	NA	TRBJ1-2	TGTGCCAGCAGCTTATCTGATAACTATGGCTACACCTTC	CASSLSDNYGYTF
TRBV7-3	TRBD1	NA	TRBJ1-2	TGTGCCAGCAGCCCGACAGGGGGTGGGTATGGCTACACCTTC	CASSPTGGGYGYTF
TRBV7-9	TRBD1	NA	TRBJ1-1	TGTGCCAGCAGCCCTAGTCCCAGGGGGACTGAAGCTTTCTTT	CASSPSPRGTEAFF
TRBV6-6	TRBD1	NA	TRBJ1-1	TGTGCCAGCAGTAACAGGGGGCGGGACACTGAAGCTTTCTTT	CASSNRGRDTEAFF